Below are 28 T cell receptor beta chains sequenced from a single sample in a study of blood T cell repertoires in COVID-19. The method was immunoSEQ multiplex PCR; TCRdb's version includes in-frame clones alone and lacks a portion of them. Of 100,000 to 150,000 clones in the sample, approximately 88% were seen once. Sample: peripheral blood. These TCRs come from a man in his 70s with active COVID-19.

The chain combines TRBV2 with TRBJ2-7; TRBD1 agrees at 8 bases. V was clipped by 7 bases and J by 1 base; unmatched bases: 9. Germline V gene lookup returns CDR1 SNHLY and CDR2 FYNNEI. CDR3 length: 15 residues. CDR3 nucleotide sequence: TGTGCCAGCACCAGCATGGGACAGGTTTCCTACGAGCAGTACTTC. This sequence encodes CASTSMGQVSYEQYF.

This clone was found once. This rearrangement joins TRBV27 to TRBJ2-1; TRBD2 matches 10 bases. The V gene end was trimmed by 0 bases and the J gene end by 4 bases; junction bases not matched to a gene: 9. The length of the CDR3 is 18 residues. From germline, CDR1 is MNHEY and CDR2 SMNVEV (reference sequence). CDR3 bases: TGTGCCAGCAGTTTATCCGGCGTAGCGGGAGGCGGATACAATGAGCAGTTCTTC. Translation: CASSLSGVAGGGYNEQFF.

J is TRBJ2-7 and V is TRBV4-1; TRBD2 might be the D (6 bases). Trimming stripped 1 base from V and 0 bases from J, with 13 bases between. The CDR3 runs to 16 residues. The germline V gene has CDR1 MGHRA and CDR2 YSYEKL. CDR3 sequence: CASSQGSGRSSYEQYF. CDR3 in DNA: TGCGCCAGCAGCCAAGGGTCAGGGAGGAGCTCCTACGAGCAGTACTTC.

V and J are TRBV18 and TRBJ2-7, with D perhaps matching TRBD2 (8 bases). The germline V and J ends were trimmed by 3 bases and 5 bases, with 14 bases remaining between them. CDR3 length: 14 amino acids. Per germline, CDR1 KGHSH and CDR2 LQKENI. CDR3 DNA sequence: TGTGCCAGCTCACCCCCGGGAGGGGGCGACGAGCAGTACTTC. Encoded protein: CASSPPGGGDEQYF.

The chain links TRBV19 to TRBJ2-7; 8 nucleotides line up with TRBD1. The germline gives CDR1 LNHDA, CDR2 SQIVND (reference sequence). The V and J ends lost 7 bases and 2 bases, in that order; junction bases with no gene match: 7. The CDR3 contains 14 residues. The CDR3 is CASKDRESPYEQYF. CDR3 bases: TGTGCCAGTAAGGACAGGGAAAGTCCCTACGAGCAGTACTTC.

V gene TRBV27 combines with J gene TRBJ2-3; D might be TRBD2 (6 bases). The germline gives CDR1 MNHEY, CDR2 SMNVEV (reference sequence). This CDR3 has 14 residues. V was pared by 4 bases and J by 2 bases, with 10 bases between. CDR3 bases: TGTGCCAGCAGTTGGGGGGAGACCACAGATACGCAGTATTTT. Protein: CASSWGETTDTQYF.

This clone appeared a single time. The CDR3 protein is CASSQRNQPRYNEQFF. Here the CDR3 DNA reads TGTGCCAGCAGCCAGCGGAACCAGCCAAGGTACAATGAGCAGTTCTTC. This chain uses TRBV5-6 with TRBJ2-1; a weak D match, TRBD2 (5 bases). The CDR3 contains 16 residues. The germline gives CDR1 SGHDT, CDR2 YYEEEE. V lost 4 bases to trimming and J lost 4 bases, with 18 bases between them.

DNA for the CDR3: TGTGCCACCAGCCGGCGAACCTCCGGGACAGTTAATGAAAAACTGTTTTTT. This encodes CATSRRTSGTVNEKLFF. The chain couples TRBV15 to TRBJ1-4, with TRBD1 matching over 7 bases. J was trimmed by 4 bases and V by 5 bases; bases with no gene match: 13. The CDR3 spans 17 residues. CDR1 LNHNV and CDR2 YYDKDF come from the germline V gene (reference sequence).

The chain joins TRBV6-6 to TRBJ1-5; 7 bases match TRBD1. V dropped 7 bases and J dropped 8; count of bases not matched to a gene: 11. In germline, CDR1 is MNHNY, CDR2 SVGAGI (reference sequence). The CDR3 contains 14 residues. The CDR3 DNA is TGTGCCAGCAATCTCCGGGACAGCCTTGAGCCCCAGCATTTT. This sequence encodes CASNLRDSLEPQHF.

CDR3 coding DNA: TGTGCCAGCAGCCAAGAGGGGCTAGGGACAGCTTATGGCTACACCTTC. Translating gives CASSQEGLGTAYGYTF. V and J are TRBV14 and TRBJ1-2; 7 nucleotides agree with TRBD1. Losses at the gene ends were 0 bases for V and 5 bases for J; bases not matched to a gene: 9. The CDR3 covers 16 residues. Germline V gene data show CDR1 as SGHDN and CDR2 as FVKESK.

The CDR3 loop reads CASSQGLAGRPYYNEQFF. CDR3 coding DNA: TGCGCCAGCAGCCAAGGTCTAGCGGGAAGACCCTACTACAATGAGCAGTTCTTC. The chain couples TRBV4-1 to TRBJ2-1, with 9 bases matching TRBD2. CDR1 and CDR2 (germline): MGHRA, YSYEKL. Germline trimming cut 1 base from V and 3 bases from J; bases unmatched to any gene: 10. The CDR3 runs 18 residues.

The chain couples TRBV5-1 to TRBJ2-3; 8 bases match TRBD1. The CDR3 is 13 amino acids. V gave up 5 bases and J gave up 4 bases; unmatched junction bases: 3. Germline V gene data show CDR1 as SGHRS and CDR2 as YFSETQ. CDR3 DNA: TGCGCCAGCAGTGGACAGGGCGCAGATACGCAGTATTTT. It yields the protein CASSGQGADTQYF.

This chain connects TRBV27 to TRBJ1-4; a possible D gene is TRBD1 (6 bases). Trimming cost V 3 bases and J 8 bases, with 13 bases left between them. The CDR3 sequence is 14 residues long. Germline V gene data show CDR1 as MNHEY and CDR2 as SMNVEV (reference sequence). CDR3 region: CASSLQGKGEKLFF. The CDR3 DNA sequence: TGTGCCAGCAGTTTGCAGGGGAAAGGAGAAAAACTGTTTTTT.

V gene TRBV27 combines with J gene TRBJ2-7, with TRBD2 identical over 11 bases. CDR3 length equals 15 residues. Per the germline V gene, CDR1 is MNHEY and CDR2 is SMNVEV (reference sequence). V was pared by 4 bases and J by 7 bases, with 9 bases of the junction left unmatched. The CDR3 is CASSSLLAGEREQYF. The CDR3 nucleotides read TGTGCCAGCAGTTCCCTACTAGCGGGAGAGAGGGAGCAGTACTTC.

V usage is TRBV6-4 and J usage is TRBJ2-3, with D perhaps TRBD1 (6 bases). Trimming left V 6 bases short and J 3 bases short, with 16 bases between. The CDR3 has 15 residues. CDR1 and CDR2 from the germline V gene are MRHNA and SNTAGT. The CDR3 region is CASSSPVQGTDTQYF. CDR3 in DNA: TGTGCCAGCAGCAGCCCGGTCCAGGGGACAGATACGCAGTATTTT.

The chain employs TRBV18 and TRBJ1-1; TRBD1 might be the D (5 bases). Germline assignment: CDR1 KGHSH and CDR2 LQKENI. The CDR3 spans 14 residues. Deletions cut 1 base from V and 7 bases from J, with 13 bases between. For the CDR3, the DNA is TGTGCCAGCTCACCACGGGGGGTCTTAATTGAAGCTTTCTTT. Its translation is CASSPRGVLIEAFF.

The chain joins TRBV30 to TRBJ1-5; 9 positions agree with TRBD1. The CDR3 totals 16 residues. Germline lookup yields CDR1 GTSNPN and CDR2 SVGIG (reference sequence). Trimming at V came to 1 base and at J to 4 bases, leaving 8 bases not matched to a gene. CDR3 sequence reads: CAWSDKGQGRNQPQHF. CDR3 DNA sequence: TGTGCCTGGAGTGATAAGGGACAGGGAAGAAATCAGCCCCAGCATTTT.

The CDR3 sequence is CASSQWDRVGEQYF. CDR3 in DNA: TGTGCCAGCAGCCAGTGGGACAGGGTGGGGGAGCAGTACTTC. The J gene is TRBJ2-7, the V gene TRBV3-1 (or the pseudogene TRBV3-2); 9 nucleotides align to TRBD1. Trimming at V came to 3 bases and at J to 7 bases, leaving 7 bases not matched to a gene. CDR3 size: 14 residues. The germline gives CDR1 LGHDT, CDR2 YNNKEL (reference sequence).

The gene calls are TRBV30 and TRBJ2-7, with D possibly TRBD2 on 5 matching bases. Germline CDR1 and CDR2: GTSNPN and SVGIG (reference sequence). The CDR3 sequence is 10 residues long. The V gene lost 5 bases and the J gene lost 4 bases, with 6 bases spanning the gap. CDR3: CAWSGYEQYF. CDR3 nucleotide sequence: TGTGCCTGGTCGGGGTACGAGCAGTACTTC.

The rearrangement links TRBV5-1 to TRBJ2-2; D might be TRBD2 (5 bases). Per germline, CDR1 SGHRS and CDR2 YFSETQ. CDR3 length: 16 amino acids. Trimming left V 0 bases short and J 1 base short, with 10 bases between. The CDR3 bases are TGCGCCAGCAGCTTGGATCCTAGCTGGAACACCGGGGAGCTGTTTTTT. It codes for CASSLDPSWNTGELFF.

The J gene is TRBJ2-7, the V gene TRBV25-1, with D unresolved. CDR3 size: 10 residues. The V and J ends lost 1 base and 7 bases respectively, with 2 bases between them. Germline V lookup: CDR1 MGHDK, CDR2 SYGVNS. The CDR3 DNA reads as TGTGCCAGCAGTGAATCTGAGCAGTACTTC. This codes for CASSESEQYF.

V gene TRBV27 combines with J gene TRBJ1-3, with a tentative D call TRBD1 (6 bases). CDR3 length: 14 residues. From germline, CDR1 is MNHEY and CDR2 SMNVEV (reference sequence). With 6 bases removed from V and 0 bases from J, the gap between germline ends came to 9 bases. CDR3 coding DNA: TGTGCCAGCAGACAACAGGGCTCTGGAAACACCATATATTTT. This gives the protein CASRQQGSGNTIYF.

In regard to this clone: The junction does not match germline at one end; this may be a read error. V and J are TRBV7-7 and TRBJ2-1; D not resolved. Germline V gene sequence: CDR1 SSHAT, CDR2 FNYEAQ (reference sequence). The CDR3 contains 15 residues. CDR3 in amino acids: CASSYSASSYNEQFF. In DNA, the CDR3 is TGTGCTAGCAGTTACAGTGCGAGCTCCTACAATGAGCAGTTCTTC.

V gene TRBV28 combines with J gene TRBJ2-7, with TRBD2 matching over 7 bases. Germline V gene data show CDR1 as MDHEN and CDR2 as SYDVKM. The CDR3 contains 13 residues. V gave up 2 bases and J gave up 7 bases; unmatched junction bases: 5. Written as DNA, the CDR3 is TGTGCCAGCAGTTTAGCAGGGCGGGGGGAGCAGTACTTC. It specifies CASSLAGRGEQYF.

The gene calls are TRBV9 and TRBJ1-2; TRBD1 agrees at 9 bases. The CDR3 has 16 amino acids. Germline assignment: CDR1 SGDLS and CDR2 YYNGEE. V dropped 0 bases and J dropped 8; count of bases not matched to a gene: 11. The chain's CDR3 is CASSVGIPGQGFGYTF. Written as DNA, the CDR3 is TGTGCCAGCAGCGTAGGTATTCCAGGACAGGGGTTCGGCTACACCTTC.

The chain couples TRBV5-1 to TRBJ1-5; D is uncertain. V was trimmed by 2 bases and J by 8 bases, leaving 11 bases between them. There are 13 residues in the CDR3. Looked up from germline, CDR1 is SGHRS and CDR2 is YFSETQ. Here the CDR3 DNA reads TGCGCCAGCAGCTTCAGGTCCGGGGAGCCCCAGCATTTT. This sequence encodes CASSFRSGEPQHF.

The chain combines TRBV11-2 with TRBJ1-2; TRBD1 aligns across 10 bases. The V gene end was trimmed by 5 bases and the J gene end by 5 bases; junction bases not matched to a gene: 5. Looked up from germline, CDR1 is SGHAT and CDR2 is FQNNGV. CDR3 length: 14 residues. CDR3: CASSRPGQGYGYTF. In DNA, the CDR3 is TGTGCCAGCAGCCGTCCGGGACAGGGGTATGGCTACACCTTC.

V usage is TRBV27 and J usage is TRBJ2-5; 8 nucleotides align to TRBD1. Germline V CDR1 and CDR2: MNHEY, SMNVEV (reference sequence). The CDR3 has 14 residues. CDR3 sequence (DNA): TGTGTCTCCGGTGGTCAGGGGGCAGGAGAGACCCAGTACTTC. This codes for CVSGGQGAGETQYF.